The present TCR beta chain was sequenced within a study of T cells in Graves' hyperthyroidism and ophthalmopathy. What was amplified from RNA transcripts were TCR beta CDR3 regions. With the HTBI primer set, the TCR CDR3 went through a first round of RT-PCR. TCRdb processed the multiplex PCR reads anew with MiXCR; each CDR3 protein has one entry. The sample consists of 350,000 to 450,000 distinct CDR3 sequences, around 15% of them appearing once. The CDR3 is 14 amino acids. Per the germline V gene, CDR1 is ENHRY and CDR2 is SYGVKD. The V gene end was trimmed by 5 bases and the J gene end by 1 base; junction bases not matched to a gene: 2. This clonotype was recorded many times.

The origin of this receptor is a man aged 50 or older with Graves' ophthalmopathy. The J gene is TRBJ2-3, the V gene TRBV10-3; 8 nucleotides agree with TRBD1. Sequenced sample: blood. The CDR3 bases are TGTGCCATCAGTTCAGGGGGCGGCACAGATACGCAGTATTTT. Protein product: CAISSGGGTDTQYF.